This TCR beta chain appears in the sequencing data of a study of human T cells and chemical hapten exposure. Study at large: In the sensitization step, 2% DPC was placed on roughly 2 cm by roughly 2 cm of upper inner arm skin. Upper-back patch tests with 0.01% DPC were read at 6 days.

Time point described: pre-sensitization, week 0. Treatment reported: therapeutic diphenylcyclopropenone sensitization with weekly scalp DPC. Total RNA was isolated from unfractionated whole blood. This clonotype has at least ten counts. TCRdb analysed the RACE reads with MiXCR anew, one entry per CDR3 protein. Of around 380,000 distinct CDR3 sequences listed, around 5% are singletons. Trimming cost V 5 bases and J 6 bases; bases outside gene matches: 4. From germline, CDR1 is MNHEY and CDR2 SVGEGT. The CDR3 extends over 13 amino acids. The sample here was whole blood, taken in connection with sensitization to the hapten diphenylcyclopropenone (DPC). The source of this sequence is a woman aged 18-29 years with alopecia areata. Some clones in this sample may be carry-over from other donors' samples. The chain recombines TRBV6-2 or TRBV6-3 with TRBJ1-5; 7 bases match TRBD1. CDR3 nucleotides: TGTGCCAGCAGTGGACAGGTATTTCAGCCCCAGCATTTT. Encoded protein: CASSGQVFQPQHF.